This entry concerns a single T cell receptor (beta chain). This sample was taken from a study of blood T cell repertoires in COVID-19. V dropped 6 bases and J dropped 4; count of bases not matched to a gene: 10. CDR3 size: 15 residues. CDR1 and CDR2 (germline): SQVTM, ANQGSEA. Original processing notes: Cell counts per sample came from amplifying reference gene primers. The assay was immunoSEQ multiplex PCR, and TCRdb's table has in-frame clones only and misses some. The V and J calls and the clone size are those of that table, but D and trimming were determined from the DNA. The sample records under 300,000 clones, about 88% being singletons.

The chain recombines TRBV29-1 with TRBJ2-2, with 8 bases fitting TRBD2. The sequencing input was peripheral blood. The receptor comes from a man aged 18 to 35 with active or convalescent COVID-19. CDR3 region: CSVGSGATLTGELFF. The CDR3 DNA reads TGCAGCGTAGGTAGCGGGGCTACCCTCACCGGGGAGCTGTTTTTT.